This T cell receptor (beta chain) was recorded in a study of blood T cell repertoires in COVID-19. The wider study: The samples span acute and convalescent COVID-19 from the United States, Italy and Spain.

As processed by the authors: Cell counts per sample came from amplifying reference gene primers. Sequencing used immunoSEQ multiplex PCR; TCRdb keeps in-frame clones, though not all of them. V and J calls and clone size are those listed in that table; D and trimming were worked out from the DNA. Of roughly 180,000 clones in the sample, roughly 84% were seen once. Sequencing input: peripheral blood. The sequence derives from a man aged 60 to 69 who had recovered from COVID-19.

This chain's CDR3 is CAATGQVGPETQYF. The CDR3 DNA is TGTGCCGCAACGGGACAGGTCGGGCCAGAGACCCAGTACTTC. This chain uses TRBV18 with TRBJ2-5, with 8 bases matching TRBD1. The CDR3 length is 14 residues. Unmatched junction bases numbered 12, after V lost 11 bases and J lost 4 bases. CDR1 KGHSH and CDR2 LQKENI come from the germline V gene.